This is a list of T cell receptor beta chains from one sample in a study of shared clonotypes between healthy human individuals. This table comes from immunoSEQ multiplex PCR, and its TCRdb copy is limited to in-frame clones, with some not included. The sample holds about 680,000 clones, around four fifths seen once. Sample: memory CD4+ T cells sorted from blood. These TCRs come from a woman in her twenties or thirties in good health. Each CDR3 is given with its conserved first and last residue. A D gene is named only where the DNA matches it firmly. Size is stated for part of the rows, as once, few or many counts, or as a class when the clone is expanded.

abundance: -
v_gene: TRBV6-1
d_gene: TRBD1
j_gene: TRBJ1-5
CDR3aa: CASRDRDRGNQPQHF
CDR3nt: TGTGCCAGCAGGGACCGGGACAGGGGCAATCAGCCCCAGCATTTT

abundance: -
v_gene: TRBV13
d_gene: -
j_gene: TRBJ2-7
CDR3aa: CASSLSGSPTYYEQYF
CDR3nt: TGTGCCAGCAGCTTATCGGGTTCTCCAACCTACTACGAGCAGTACTTC

abundance: -
v_gene: TRBV7-8
d_gene: -
j_gene: TRBJ2-7
CDR3aa: CASSPEAPAYEQYF
CDR3nt: TGTGCCAGCAGCCCGGAAGCTCCTGCCTACGAGCAGTACTTC

abundance: few
v_gene: TRBV30
d_gene: -
j_gene: TRBJ2-5
CDR3aa: CASTLGSRETQYF
CDR3nt: TGTGCCTCTACTCTGGGGTCTCGGGAGACCCAGTACTTC

abundance: once
v_gene: TRBV18
d_gene: -
j_gene: TRBJ1-3
CDR3aa: CASSPQAARGNTIYF
CDR3nt: TGTGCCAGCTCACCCCAGGCGGCGCGGGGAAACACCATATATTTT

abundance: -
v_gene: TRBV19
d_gene: -
j_gene: TRBJ1-5
CDR3aa: CASSRGGDRGNQPQHF
CDR3nt: TGTGCCAGTAGCAGGGGAGGCGATCGAGGCAATCAGCCCCAGCATTTT

abundance: -
v_gene: TRBV28
d_gene: -
j_gene: TRBJ2-7
CDR3aa: CASSLTGTGRHYEQYF
CDR3nt: TGTGCCAGCAGTTTAACCGGGACCGGGCGGCACTACGAGCAGTACTTC

abundance: -
v_gene: TRBV19
d_gene: TRBD1
j_gene: TRBJ1-5
CDR3aa: CASSPGTASHKPQHF
CDR3nt: TGTGCCAGTAGTCCCGGGACAGCCTCCCACAAGCCCCAGCATTTT

abundance: -
v_gene: TRBV25-1
d_gene: -
j_gene: TRBJ1-4
CDR3aa: CASRAPQGPNEKLFF
CDR3nt: TGTGCCAGCAGAGCCCCTCAGGGGCCTAATGAAAAACTGTTTTTT

abundance: -
v_gene: TRBV5-6
d_gene: -
j_gene: TRBJ1-5
CDR3aa: CASSLQANQPQHF
CDR3nt: TGTGCCAGCAGCTTGCAGGCCAATCAGCCCCAGCATTTT

abundance: many
v_gene: TRBV29-1
d_gene: TRBD2
j_gene: TRBJ2-3
CDR3aa: CSVETSGKQDTQYF
CDR3nt: TGCAGCGTGGAGACTAGCGGGAAGCAAGATACGCAGTATTTT

abundance: few
v_gene: TRBV7-9
d_gene: -
j_gene: TRBJ1-5
CDR3aa: CASSLTGNQPQHF
CDR3nt: TGTGCCAGCAGCTTGACGGGGAATCAGCCCCAGCATTTT

abundance: few
v_gene: TRBV5-1
d_gene: -
j_gene: TRBJ2-5
CDR3aa: CASSLALGGQETQYF
CDR3nt: TGCGCCAGCAGCTTGGCCTTAGGGGGACAAGAGACCCAGTACTTC

abundance: -
v_gene: TRBV14
d_gene: TRBD1
j_gene: TRBJ2-6
CDR3aa: CASSNTGDGANVLTF
CDR3nt: TGTGCCAGCAGTAATACAGGGGATGGGGCCAACGTCCTGACTTTC

abundance: -
v_gene: TRBV4-1
d_gene: TRBD2
j_gene: TRBJ2-1
CDR3aa: CASSQVLLAENEQFF
CDR3nt: TGCGCCAGCAGCCAAGTGTTACTAGCGGAGAATGAGCAGTTCTTC

abundance: -
v_gene: TRBV28
d_gene: TRBD2
j_gene: TRBJ2-3
CDR3aa: CASGSPSGTYTDTQYF
CDR3nt: TGTGCCAGCGGGTCGCCTAGCGGGACTTACACAGATACGCAGTATTTT

abundance: few
v_gene: TRBV7-2
d_gene: -
j_gene: TRBJ2-2
CDR3aa: CASSLTVNTGELFF
CDR3nt: TGTGCCAGCAGCTTGACAGTCAACACCGGGGAGCTGTTTTTT

abundance: -
v_gene: TRBV6-4
d_gene: -
j_gene: TRBJ2-1
CDR3aa: CASSDLGGLQFF
CDR3nt: TGTGCCAGCAGTGATTTGGGAGGACTGCAGTTCTTC

abundance: -
v_gene: TRBV4-1
d_gene: -
j_gene: TRBJ2-3
CDR3aa: CASSQLTTPGTDTQYF
CDR3nt: TGCGCCAGCAGCCAGCTTACTACCCCTGGCACAGATACGCAGTATTTT

abundance: -
v_gene: TRBV4-1
d_gene: -
j_gene: TRBJ1-2
CDR3aa: CASRPVGRTANYGYTF
CDR3nt: TGCGCCAGCAGGCCCGTCGGGAGGACGGCAAACTATGGCTACACCTTC

abundance: -
v_gene: TRBV5-1
d_gene: TRBD1
j_gene: TRBJ2-3
CDR3aa: CASSLGDRASTDTQYF
CDR3nt: TGCGCCAGCAGCTTAGGGGACAGGGCAAGCACAGATACGCAGTATTTT

abundance: -
v_gene: TRBV5-1
d_gene: TRBD2
j_gene: TRBJ2-5
CDR3aa: CASSLRASGAGETQYF
CDR3nt: TGCGCCAGCAGCTTGCGGGCTAGCGGGGCGGGGGAGACCCAGTACTTC